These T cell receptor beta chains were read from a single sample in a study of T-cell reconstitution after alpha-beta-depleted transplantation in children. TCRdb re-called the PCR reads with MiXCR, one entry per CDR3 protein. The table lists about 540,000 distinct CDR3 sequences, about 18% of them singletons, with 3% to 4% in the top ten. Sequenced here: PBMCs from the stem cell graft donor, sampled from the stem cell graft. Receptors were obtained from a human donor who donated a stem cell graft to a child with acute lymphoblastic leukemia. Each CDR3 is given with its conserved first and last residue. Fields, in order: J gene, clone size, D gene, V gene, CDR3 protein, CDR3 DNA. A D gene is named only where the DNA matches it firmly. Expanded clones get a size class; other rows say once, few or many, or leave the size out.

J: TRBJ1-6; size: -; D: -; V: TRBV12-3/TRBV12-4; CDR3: CASSLGGSSPLHF; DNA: TGTGCCAGCAGTTTAGGGGGAAGTTCACCCCTCCACTTT
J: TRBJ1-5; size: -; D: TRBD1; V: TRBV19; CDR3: CASRGTGGINQPQHF; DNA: TGTGCCAGTAGGGGGACAGGGGGCATCAATCAGCCCCAGCATTTT
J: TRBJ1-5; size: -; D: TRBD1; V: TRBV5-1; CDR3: CASSLKRDRKESNQPQHF; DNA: TGCGCCAGCAGCTTGAAGAGGGACAGAAAAGAAAGCAATCAGCCCCAGCATTTT
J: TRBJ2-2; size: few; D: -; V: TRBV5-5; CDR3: CASRGQDLSNTGELFF; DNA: TGTGCCAGCAGAGGACAAGACCTCTCGAACACCGGGGAGCTGTTTTTT
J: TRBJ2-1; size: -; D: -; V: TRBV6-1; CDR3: CASGPSSVISNEQFF; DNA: TGTGCCAGCGGTCCAAGCAGTGTAATCTCCAATGAGCAGTTCTTC
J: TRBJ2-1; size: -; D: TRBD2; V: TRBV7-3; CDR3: CASAREGGRNNEQFF; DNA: TGTGCCAGTGCCCGGGAGGGCGGAAGAAACAATGAGCAGTTCTTC
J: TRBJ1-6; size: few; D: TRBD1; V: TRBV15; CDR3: CATSRDQGQNSPLHF; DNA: TGTGCCACCAGCAGAGATCAGGGACAGAATTCACCCCTCCACTTT
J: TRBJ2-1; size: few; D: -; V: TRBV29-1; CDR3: CSVGRDGQYNEQFF; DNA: TGCAGCGTCGGCCGGGACGGGCAATACAATGAGCAGTTCTTC
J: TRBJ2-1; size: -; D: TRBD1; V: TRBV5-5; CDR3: CASSHRTGWDNEQFF; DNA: TGTGCCAGCAGCCACCGGACAGGGTGGGACAATGAGCAGTTCTTC
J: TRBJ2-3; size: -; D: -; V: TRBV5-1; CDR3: CASSLGWDTSAGLSTDTQYF; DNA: TGCGCCAGCAGCTTGGGCTGGGACACCTCCGCGGGGTTGAGCACAGATACGCAGTATTTT
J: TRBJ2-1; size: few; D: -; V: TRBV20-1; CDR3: CSASLVAVRIEQFF; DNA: TGCAGTGCTAGTCTAGTGGCGGTTAGGATTGAGCAGTTCTTC
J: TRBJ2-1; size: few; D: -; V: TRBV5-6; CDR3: CASQTRDLFSYNEQFF; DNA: TGTGCCAGCCAAACGAGAGACCTCTTCTCCTACAATGAGCAGTTCTTC
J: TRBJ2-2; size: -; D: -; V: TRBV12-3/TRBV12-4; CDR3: CASTGGELHTGELFF; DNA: TGTGCCAGCACAGGGGGGGAGCTCCACACCGGGGAGCTGTTTTTT
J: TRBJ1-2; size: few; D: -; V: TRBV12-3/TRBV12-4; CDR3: CASSRRTENYGYTF; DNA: TGTGCCAGCAGTCGCCGGACAGAGAACTATGGCTACACCTTC
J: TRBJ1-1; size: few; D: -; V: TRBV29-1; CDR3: CSVDAGEGDTEAFF; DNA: TGCAGCGTTGACGCGGGAGAAGGAGACACTGAAGCTTTCTTT
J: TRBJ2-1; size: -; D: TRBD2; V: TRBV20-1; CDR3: CSASETSGRVVEQFF; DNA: TGCAGTGCTAGCGAAACTAGCGGGAGGGTCGTTGAGCAGTTCTTC
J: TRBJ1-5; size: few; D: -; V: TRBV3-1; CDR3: CASSRTVGSNQPQHF; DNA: TGTGCCAGCAGCAGGACAGTGGGCAGCAATCAGCCCCAGCATTTT
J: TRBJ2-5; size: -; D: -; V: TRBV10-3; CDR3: CAISDADLQETQYF; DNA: TGTGCCATCAGTGACGCCGACTTACAAGAGACCCAGTACTTC
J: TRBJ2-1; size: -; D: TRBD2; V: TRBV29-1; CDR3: CSVGGVYNEQFF; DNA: TGCAGCGTGGGGGGGGTTTACAATGAGCAGTTCTTC
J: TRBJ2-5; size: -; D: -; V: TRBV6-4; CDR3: CASSDPVETQYF; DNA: TGTGCCAGCAGTGACCCCGTCGAGACCCAGTACTTC
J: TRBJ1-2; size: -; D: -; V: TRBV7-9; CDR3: CAIPGFYGYTF; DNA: TGTGCCATTCCGGGGTTCTATGGCTACACCTTC
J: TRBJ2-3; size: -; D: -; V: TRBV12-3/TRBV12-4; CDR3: CASSPPGRGTDTQYF; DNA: TGTGCCAGCAGCCCGCCGGGGCGCGGGACAGATACGCAGTATTTT
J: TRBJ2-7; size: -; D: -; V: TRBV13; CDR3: CASSSTGTSREQYF; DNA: TGTGCCAGCAGCTCAACCGGGACCTCCCGCGAGCAGTACTTC
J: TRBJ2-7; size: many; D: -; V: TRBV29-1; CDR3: CSVEGASYEQYF; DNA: TGCAGCGTTGAAGGCGCCTCCTACGAGCAGTACTTC
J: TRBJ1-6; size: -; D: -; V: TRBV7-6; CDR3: CASSRAAVSPLHF; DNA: TGTGCCAGCAGCAGAGCTGCGGTCTCACCCCTCCACTTT
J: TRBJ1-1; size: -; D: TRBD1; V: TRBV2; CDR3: CASRWDRRNTEAFF; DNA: TGTGCCAGCCGATGGGACAGGAGGAACACTGAAGCTTTCTTT
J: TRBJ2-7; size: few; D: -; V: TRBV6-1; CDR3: CASSEAAYSSSYEQYF; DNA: TGTGCCAGCAGTGAAGCGGCGTATTCAAGCTCCTACGAGCAGTACTTC
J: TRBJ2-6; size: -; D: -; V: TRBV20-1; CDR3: CSASKWPGANVLTF; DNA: TGCAGTGCCTCCAAGTGGCCTGGGGCCAACGTCCTGACTTTC
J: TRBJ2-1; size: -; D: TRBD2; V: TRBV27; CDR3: CASSLKSSGPNEQFF; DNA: TGTGCCAGCAGTTTAAAGTCTAGCGGGCCCAATGAGCAGTTCTTC
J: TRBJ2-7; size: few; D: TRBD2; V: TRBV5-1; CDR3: CASSLDWTSRAYEQYF; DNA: TGCGCCAGCAGCTTGGATTGGACTAGCAGAGCCTACGAGCAGTACTTC
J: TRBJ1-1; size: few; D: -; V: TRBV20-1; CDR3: CSARDPTGGPRTEAFF; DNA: TGCAGTGCTAGAGACCCCACTGGGGGGCCTCGGACTGAAGCTTTCTTT
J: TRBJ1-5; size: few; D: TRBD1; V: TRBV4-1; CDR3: CASSQPRTGLGQPQHF; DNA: TGCGCCAGCAGCCAACCTAGGACAGGGTTGGGTCAGCCCCAGCATTTT